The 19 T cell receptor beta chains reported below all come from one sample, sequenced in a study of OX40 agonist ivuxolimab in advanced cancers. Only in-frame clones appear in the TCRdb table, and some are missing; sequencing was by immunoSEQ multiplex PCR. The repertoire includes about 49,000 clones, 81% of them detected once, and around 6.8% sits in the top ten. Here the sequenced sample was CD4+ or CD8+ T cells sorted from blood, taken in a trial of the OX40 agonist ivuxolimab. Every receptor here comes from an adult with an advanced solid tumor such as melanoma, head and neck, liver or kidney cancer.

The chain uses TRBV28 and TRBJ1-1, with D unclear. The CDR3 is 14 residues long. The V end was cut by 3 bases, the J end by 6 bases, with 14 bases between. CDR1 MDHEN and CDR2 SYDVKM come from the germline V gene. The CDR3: CASSFRALVAEAFF. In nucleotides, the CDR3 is TGTGCCAGCAGTTTCCGGGCCTTAGTCGCTGAAGCTTTCTTT.

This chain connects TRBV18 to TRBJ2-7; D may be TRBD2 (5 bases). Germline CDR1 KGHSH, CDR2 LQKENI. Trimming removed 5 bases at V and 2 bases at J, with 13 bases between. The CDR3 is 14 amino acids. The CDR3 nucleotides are TGTGCCAGCTCAACACGGACTGTTACCTACGAGCAGTACTTC. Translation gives CASSTRTVTYEQYF.

CDR3 residues: CASSPRGQGYGYTF. CDR3 DNA sequence: TGTGCCAGCAGCCCCCGCGGACAGGGGTATGGCTACACCTTC. This chain connects TRBV7-6 to TRBJ1-2; TRBD1 matches 9 bases. This CDR3 contains 14 residues. In germline, CDR1 is SGHVS, CDR2 FNYEAQ. Trimming removed 5 bases from V and 5 bases from J; junction bases left unmatched: 6.

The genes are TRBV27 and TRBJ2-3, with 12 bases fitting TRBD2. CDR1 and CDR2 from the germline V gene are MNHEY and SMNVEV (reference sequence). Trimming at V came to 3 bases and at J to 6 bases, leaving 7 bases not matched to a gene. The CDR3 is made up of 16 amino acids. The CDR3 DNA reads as TGTGCCAGCAGTTTCCCTAGCGGGAGGGCCGAGGATACGCAGTATTTT. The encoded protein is CASSFPSGRAEDTQYF.

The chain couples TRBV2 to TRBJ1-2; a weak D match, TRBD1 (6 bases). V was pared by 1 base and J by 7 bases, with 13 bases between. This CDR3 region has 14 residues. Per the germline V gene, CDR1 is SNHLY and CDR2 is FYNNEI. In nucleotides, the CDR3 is TGTGCCAGCAGTGAAGTCTTGGGGACAACTGGCTACACCTTC. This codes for CASSEVLGTTGYTF.

The CDR3 DNA is TGTGCCAGCAGCCTGGGACAGGGCCCCGGGGAGCTGTTTTTT. Its protein product is CASSLGQGPGELFF. The chain combines TRBV11-3 with TRBJ2-2, with 9 bases that match TRBD1. This CDR3 spans 14 amino acids. The germline CDR1 and CDR2 sequences are SGHNT and YENEEA. V lost 5 bases, J lost 6 bases, and 4 bases stayed unmatched.

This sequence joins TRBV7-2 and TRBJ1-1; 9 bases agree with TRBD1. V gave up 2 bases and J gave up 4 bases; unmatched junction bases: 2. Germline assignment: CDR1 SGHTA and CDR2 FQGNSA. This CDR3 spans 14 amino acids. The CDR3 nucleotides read TGTGCCAGCAGCTTAACAGGGGGCGGCACTGAAGCTTTCTTT. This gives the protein CASSLTGGGTEAFF.

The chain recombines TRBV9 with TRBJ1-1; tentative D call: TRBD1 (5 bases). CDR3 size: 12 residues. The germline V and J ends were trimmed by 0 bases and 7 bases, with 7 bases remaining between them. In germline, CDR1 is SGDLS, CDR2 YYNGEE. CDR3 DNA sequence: TGTGCCAGCAGCGTAGTCCAGGGTGAAGCTTTCTTT. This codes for CASSVVQGEAFF.

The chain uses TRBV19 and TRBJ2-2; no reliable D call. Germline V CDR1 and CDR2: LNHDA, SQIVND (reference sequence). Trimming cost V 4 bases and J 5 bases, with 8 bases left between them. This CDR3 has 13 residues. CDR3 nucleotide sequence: TGTGCCAGTAGTACAACAGTGACCGGGGAGCTGTTTTTT. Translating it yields CASSTTVTGELFF.

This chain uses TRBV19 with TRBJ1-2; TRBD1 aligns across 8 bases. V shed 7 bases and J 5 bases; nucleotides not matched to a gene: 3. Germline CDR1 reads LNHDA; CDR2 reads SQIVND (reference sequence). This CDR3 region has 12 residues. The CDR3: CASTGGWYGYTF. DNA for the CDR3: TGTGCCAGTACAGGGGGCTGGTATGGCTACACCTTC.

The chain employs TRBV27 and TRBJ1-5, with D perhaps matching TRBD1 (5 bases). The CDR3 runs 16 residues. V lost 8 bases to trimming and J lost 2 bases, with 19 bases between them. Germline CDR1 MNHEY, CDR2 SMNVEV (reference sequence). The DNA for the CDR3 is TGTGCCAGCGGTACCGGGACCTATAGAGGCAATCAGCCCCAGCATTTT. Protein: CASGTGTYRGNQPQHF.

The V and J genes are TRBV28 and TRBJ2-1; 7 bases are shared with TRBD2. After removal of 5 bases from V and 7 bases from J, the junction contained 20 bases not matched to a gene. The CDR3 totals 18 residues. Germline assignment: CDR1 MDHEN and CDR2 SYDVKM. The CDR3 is CASSPQSAGHPGGNEQFF. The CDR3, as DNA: TGTGCCAGCAGTCCTCAGTCAGCGGGCCACCCCGGGGGGAATGAGCAGTTCTTC.

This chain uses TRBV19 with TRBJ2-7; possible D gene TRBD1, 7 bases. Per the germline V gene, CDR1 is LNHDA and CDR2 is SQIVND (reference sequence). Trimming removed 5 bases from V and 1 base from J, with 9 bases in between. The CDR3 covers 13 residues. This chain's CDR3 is CASSPGGSYEQYV. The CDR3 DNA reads TGTGCCAGTAGTCCAGGGGGGTCCTACGAGCAGTACGTC.

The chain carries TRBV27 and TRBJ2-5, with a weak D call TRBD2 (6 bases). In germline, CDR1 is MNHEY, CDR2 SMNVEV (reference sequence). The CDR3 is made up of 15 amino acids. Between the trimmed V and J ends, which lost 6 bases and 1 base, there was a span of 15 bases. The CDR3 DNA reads TGTGCCAGCAGCCCCTCCCTGGAGGGCCAAGAGACCCAGTACTTC. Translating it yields CASSPSLEGQETQYF.

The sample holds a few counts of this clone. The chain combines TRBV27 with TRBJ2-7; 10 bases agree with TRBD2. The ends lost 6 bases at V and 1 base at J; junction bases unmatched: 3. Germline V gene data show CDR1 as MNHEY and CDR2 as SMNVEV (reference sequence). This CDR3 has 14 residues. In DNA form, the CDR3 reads TGTGCCAGCAGAGAGCGGGAGGGGTCCTACGAGCAGTACTTC. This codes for CASREREGSYEQYF.

CDR3 DNA: TGTGCCAGCAGCTTAGATCTAAGCACCGGGGAGCTGTTTTTT. Its protein product is CASSLDLSTGELFF. This chain connects TRBV11-2 to TRBJ2-2; D gene uncertain. There are 14 residues in the CDR3. V lost 0 bases and J 4 bases, leaving 6 bases between the germline ends. Germline V gene sequence: CDR1 SGHAT, CDR2 FQNNGV.

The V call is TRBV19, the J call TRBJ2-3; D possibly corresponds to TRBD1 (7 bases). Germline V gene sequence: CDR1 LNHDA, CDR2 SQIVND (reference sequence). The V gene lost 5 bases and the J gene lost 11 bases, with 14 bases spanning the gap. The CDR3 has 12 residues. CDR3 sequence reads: CASSSGGIEQYF. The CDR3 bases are TGTGCCAGTAGTTCAGGGGGGATAGAGCAGTATTTT.

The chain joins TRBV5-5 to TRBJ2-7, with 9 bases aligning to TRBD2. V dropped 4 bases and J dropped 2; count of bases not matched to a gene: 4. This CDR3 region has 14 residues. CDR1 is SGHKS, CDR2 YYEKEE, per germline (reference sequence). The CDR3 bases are TGTGCCAGCAGCCGACTAGCGGACACCTACGAGCAGTACTTC. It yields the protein CASSRLADTYEQYF.

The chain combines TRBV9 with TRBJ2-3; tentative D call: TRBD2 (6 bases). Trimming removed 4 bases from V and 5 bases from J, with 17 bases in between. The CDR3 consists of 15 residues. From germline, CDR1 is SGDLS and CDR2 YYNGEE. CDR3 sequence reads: CASSPRGVERDTQYF. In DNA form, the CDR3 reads TGTGCCAGCAGCCCCCGCGGGGTAGAAAGAGATACGCAGTATTTT.